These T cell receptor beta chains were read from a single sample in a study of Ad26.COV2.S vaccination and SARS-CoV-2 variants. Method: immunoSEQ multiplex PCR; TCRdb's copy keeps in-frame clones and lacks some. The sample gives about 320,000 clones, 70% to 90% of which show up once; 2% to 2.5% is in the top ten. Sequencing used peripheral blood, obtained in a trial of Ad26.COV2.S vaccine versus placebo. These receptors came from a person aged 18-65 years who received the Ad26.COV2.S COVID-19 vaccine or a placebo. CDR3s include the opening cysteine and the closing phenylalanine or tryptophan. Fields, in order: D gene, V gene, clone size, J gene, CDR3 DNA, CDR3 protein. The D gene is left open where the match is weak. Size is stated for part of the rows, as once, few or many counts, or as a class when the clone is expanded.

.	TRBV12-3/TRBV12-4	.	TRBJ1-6	TGTGCCAGCAGGAGTTTACGGTCACCCCTCCACTTT	CASRSLRSPLHF
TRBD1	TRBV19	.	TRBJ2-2	TGTGCCAGTAGCGTAAGGGGGCGAGGATACACCGGGGAGCTGTTTTTT	CASSVRGRGYTGELFF
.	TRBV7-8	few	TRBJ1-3	TGTGCCAGCAGCTTAATGCAGTTGAGCTCTGGAAACACCATATATTTT	CASSLMQLSSGNTIYF
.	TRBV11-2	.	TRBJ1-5	TGTGCCAGCAGCTTAGCGAGTAGCAATCAGCCCCAGCATTTT	CASSLASSNQPQHF
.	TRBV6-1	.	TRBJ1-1	TGTGCCAGCAGTGAAGCAGGGGGGGATACTGAAGCTTTCTTT	CASSEAGGDTEAFF
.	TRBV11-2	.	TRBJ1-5	TGTGCCAGCAGCTCCGGTCCAGGGGCCTTCAATCAGCCCCAGCATTTT	CASSSGPGAFNQPQHF
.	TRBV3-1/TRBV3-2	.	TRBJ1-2	TGTGCCAGCAGCCAAGGAACGGAGGGGCGGCGTGGCTACACCTTC	CASSQGTEGRRGYTF
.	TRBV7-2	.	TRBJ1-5	TGTGCCAGCAGCTTAGTGGGGTCGGTTGATCAGCCCCAGCATTTT	CASSLVGSVDQPQHF
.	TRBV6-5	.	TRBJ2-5	TGTGCCAGCAGCCAACTAAGCGCACAAGAGACCCAGTACTTC	CASSQLSAQETQYF
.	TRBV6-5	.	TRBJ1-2	TGTGCCAGCCGTAAGTTGACAGAAGGCTACACCTTC	CASRKLTEGYTF
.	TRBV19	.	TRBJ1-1	TGTGCCAGTAGTATCAAATCCATCCAGGGCTCCACTGAAGCTTTCTTT	CASSIKSIQGSTEAFF
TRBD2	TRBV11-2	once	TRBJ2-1	TGTGCCAGCAGCTCGTTAGCGGGGGGCTCCTACAATGAGCAGTTCTTC	CASSSLAGGSYNEQFF
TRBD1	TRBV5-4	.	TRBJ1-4	TGTGCCAGCAGCTCGGGGACAGATAATGAAAAACTGTTTTTT	CASSSGTDNEKLFF
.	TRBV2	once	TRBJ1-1	TGTGCCAGCAGGGGGGGACGGGGACTGAACACTGAAGCTTTCTTT	CASRGGRGLNTEAFF
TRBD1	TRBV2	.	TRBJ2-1	TGTGCCAGCAGGCAGGACAGGTACAATGAGCAGTTCTTC	CASRQDRYNEQFF
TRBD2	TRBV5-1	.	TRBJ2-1	TGCGCCAGCAGCTTGACGAGCGGGGGGGCCTCCCCGTACAATGAGCAGTTCTTC	CASSLTSGGASPYNEQFF
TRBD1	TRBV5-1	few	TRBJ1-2	TGCGCCAGCAGCTTGGACAGGGGCCGGATCGATGGCTACACCTTC	CASSLDRGRIDGYTF
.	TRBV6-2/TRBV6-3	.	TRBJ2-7	TGTGCCAGCAGTTACTACTCGGGGCAACCGTACTTC	CASSYYSGQPYF
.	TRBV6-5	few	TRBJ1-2	TGTGCCAGCAGCCGTAGGGTTGAGTTCTATGGCTACACCTTC	CASSRRVEFYGYTF
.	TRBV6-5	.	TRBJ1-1	TGTGCCAGCAGTTACTCTGAAGGGGGTGAAGCTTTCTTT	CASSYSEGGEAFF
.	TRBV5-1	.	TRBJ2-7	TGCGCCAGCAGCTTGTCGGACAGTAGTTCCTACGAGCAGTACTTC	CASSLSDSSSYEQYF
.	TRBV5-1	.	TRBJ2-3	TGCGCCAGCAGCCGGGCTCGCACAGATACGCAGTATTTT	CASSRARTDTQYF
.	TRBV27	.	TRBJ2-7	TGTGCCAGCAGTCCCATCGTGCAGGGTTCCCACGAGCAGTACTTC	CASSPIVQGSHEQYF
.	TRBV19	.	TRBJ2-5	TGTGCCAGTAGTATAGATCGAAAGACCCAGTACTTC	CASSIDRKTQYF
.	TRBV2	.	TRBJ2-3	TGTGCCAGCGACTCATACACAGATACGCAGTATTTT	CASDSYTDTQYF
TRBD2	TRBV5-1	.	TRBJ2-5	TGCGCCAGCAGCTTGAGCGGGGGGAGGATGGAGACCCAGTACTTC	CASSLSGGRMETQYF
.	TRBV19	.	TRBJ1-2	TGTGCCACCAGTAGGACAGCCATGGGTCCGGGGGGCTACACCTTC	CATSRTAMGPGGYTF
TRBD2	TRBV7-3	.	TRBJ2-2	TGTGCCAGCAGCCCTTCTCCTTACTCAACTAGCGGGGGCACCGGGGAGCTGTTTTTT	CASSPSPYSTSGGTGELFF
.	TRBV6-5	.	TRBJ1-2	TGTGCCAGCAGCCCGGGACACACTAACTATGGCTACACCTTC	CASSPGHTNYGYTF
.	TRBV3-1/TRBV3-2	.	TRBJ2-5	TGTGCCAGCAGCCAAGGGACATTCCCGATGGGGGGAGAGACCCAGTACTTC	CASSQGTFPMGGETQYF
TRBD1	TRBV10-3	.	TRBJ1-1	TGTGCCATCAGTGACCGACAGGGGGCTAGGAACACTGAAGCTTTCTTT	CAISDRQGARNTEAFF
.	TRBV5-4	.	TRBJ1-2	TGTGCCAGCAGCTCTTGGGGGACTCCCTATGGCTACACCTTC	CASSSWGTPYGYTF
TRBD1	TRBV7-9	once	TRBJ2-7	TGTGCCAGCAGTTCACCCGGGACAGGGACCTACGAGCAGTACTTC	CASSSPGTGTYEQYF
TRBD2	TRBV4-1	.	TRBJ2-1	TGCGCCAGCAGGCCTAGCGGGGGTCGCGGCAATGAGCAGTTCTTC	CASRPSGGRGNEQFF
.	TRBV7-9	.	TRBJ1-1	TGTGCCAGCGGGAGTGTAAGCACTGAAGCTTTCTTT	CASGSVSTEAFF
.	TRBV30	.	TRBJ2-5	TGTGCCTGCGGCGAACAGTTGCAGGGGACCCAGTACTTC	CACGEQLQGTQYF
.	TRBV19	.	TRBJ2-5	TGTGCCAGTAGTATTAAGTGGGGAGTCCAAGAGACCCAGTACTTC	CASSIKWGVQETQYF
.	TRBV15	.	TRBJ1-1	TGTGCCACCAGCAGAGATATCGGGGCTGGGACTGAAGCTTTCTTT	CATSRDIGAGTEAFF
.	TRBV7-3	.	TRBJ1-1	TGTGCCAGCAGCTTAACGAGGGCTGGTGAAGCTTTCTTT	CASSLTRAGEAFF
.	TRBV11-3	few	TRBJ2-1	TGTGCCAGCAGCTTAGTCAATGAGCAGTTCTTC	CASSLVNEQFF
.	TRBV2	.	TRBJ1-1	TGTGCCAGTTCTAGGCAGGAGAACACTGAAGCTTTCTTT	CASSRQENTEAFF
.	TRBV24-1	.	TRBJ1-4	TGTGCCAAACCCGGGTGGCCCGGTAATGAAAAACTGTTTTTT	CAKPGWPGNEKLFF
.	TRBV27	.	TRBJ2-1	TGTGCCAGCAGTTTACGCGTGGGCAATGAGCAGTTCTTC	CASSLRVGNEQFF
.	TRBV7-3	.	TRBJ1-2	TGTGCCAGCAGCTCCCGACCGGTGGACTATGGCTACACCTTC	CASSSRPVDYGYTF
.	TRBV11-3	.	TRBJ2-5	TGTGCCAGCAGCCCATTCCAGGCATTGTACCAAGAGACCCAGTACTTC	CASSPFQALYQETQYF
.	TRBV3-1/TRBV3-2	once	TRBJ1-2	TGTGCCAGCAACCGGGGTCAGAACTATGGCTACACCTTC	CASNRGQNYGYTF
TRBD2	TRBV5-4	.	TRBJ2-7	TGTGCCAGCAGTTGGGGGGGTGGGACCTACACGCAGCAGTACTTC	CASSWGGGTYTQQYF
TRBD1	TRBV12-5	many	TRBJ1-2	TGTGCTAGTGGTTTATCGACAGGGATCTATGGCTACACCTTC	CASGLSTGIYGYTF
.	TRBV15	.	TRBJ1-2	TGTGCCACCAGCAGACTTACTACGTATGGCTACACCTTC	CATSRLTTYGYTF
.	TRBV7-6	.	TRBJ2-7	TGTGCCAGCAGCTTCGGGTCCAGGAGCTCCTACGAGCAGTACTTC	CASSFGSRSSYEQYF
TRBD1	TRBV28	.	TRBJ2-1	TGTGCCAGCAGTCCCTCCGGGACAGGGATCGATGAGCAGTTCTTC	CASSPSGTGIDEQFF